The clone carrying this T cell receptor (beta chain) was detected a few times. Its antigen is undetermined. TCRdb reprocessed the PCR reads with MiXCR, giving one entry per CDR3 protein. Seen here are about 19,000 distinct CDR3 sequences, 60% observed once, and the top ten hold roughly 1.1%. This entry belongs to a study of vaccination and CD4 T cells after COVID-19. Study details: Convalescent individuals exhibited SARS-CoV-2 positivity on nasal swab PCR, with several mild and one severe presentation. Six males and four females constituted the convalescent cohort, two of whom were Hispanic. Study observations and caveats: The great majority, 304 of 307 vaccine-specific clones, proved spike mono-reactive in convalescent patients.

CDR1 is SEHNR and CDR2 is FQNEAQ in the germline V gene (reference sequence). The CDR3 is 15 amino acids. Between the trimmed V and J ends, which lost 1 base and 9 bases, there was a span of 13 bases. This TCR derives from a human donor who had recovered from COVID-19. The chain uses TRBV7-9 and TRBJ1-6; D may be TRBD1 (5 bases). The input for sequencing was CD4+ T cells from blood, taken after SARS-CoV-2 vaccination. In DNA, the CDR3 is TGTGCCAGCAGCTTAGGTGCAGGGTCAGGTTCACCCCTCCACTTT. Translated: CASSLGAGSGSPLHF. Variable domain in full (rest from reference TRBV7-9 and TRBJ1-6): DTGVSQNPRHKITKRGQNVTFRCDPISEHNRLYWYRQTLGQGPEFLTYFQNEAQLEKSRLLSDRFSAERPKGSFSTLEIQRTEQGDSAMYLCASSLGAGSGSPLHFGNGTRLTVT.